These T cell receptor beta chains were read from a single sample in a study of blood T cell repertoires in COVID-19. Here immunoSEQ multiplex PCR was the method, and the copy in TCRdb shows in-frame clones only, minus some. The table lists fewer than 300,000 clones, approximately 92% of them singletons. The sequencing input was peripheral blood. The receptors come from a person aged 18 to 35 with COVID-19, enrolled during active disease. Both conserved end residues are part of each CDR3. A D gene is named only where the DNA matches it firmly. Expanded clones get a size class; other rows say once, few or many, or leave the size out.

>TRBV7-3|few|-|TRBJ2-3
CASSLVGGASTDTQYF
TGTGCCAGCAGCTTAGTTGGCGGAGCTAGCACAGATACGCAGTATTTT
>TRBV9|-|-|TRBJ2-1
CASSVGEVESYNEQFF
TGTGCCAGCAGCGTAGGGGAGGTTGAGTCCTACAATGAGCAGTTCTTC
>TRBV3-1/TRBV3-2|-|TRBD1|TRBJ1-4
CASSQPGQGTNEKLFF
TGTGCCAGCAGCCAGCCAGGACAGGGGACTAATGAAAAACTGTTTTTT
>TRBV5-1|-|TRBD2|TRBJ2-2
CASLEIAGGNGELFF
TGCGCCAGCCTCGAAATAGCGGGAGGAAACGGGGAGCTGTTTTTT
>TRBV19|-|-|TRBJ1-5
CASSIQDRPQHF
TGTGCCAGTAGTATCCAGGATCGGCCCCAGCATTTT
>TRBV28|once|-|TRBJ1-1
CASRRSDSSTINTEAFF
TGTGCCAGCAGACGTTCGGACAGCTCAACTATTAACACTGAAGCTTTCTTT
>TRBV5-5|-|TRBD1|TRBJ2-1
CASSLPGTGAGDEQFF
TGTGCCAGCAGCTTACCCGGGACAGGGGCAGGAGATGAGCAGTTCTTC
>TRBV28|-|-|TRBJ1-1
CASSLNRASLPTEAFF
TGTGCCAGCAGTTTGAACAGGGCATCGTTACCCACTGAAGCTTTCTTT
>TRBV19|-|-|TRBJ1-2
CASSTGPDHYGYTF
TGTGCCAGTAGTACTGGGCCGGATCACTATGGCTACACCTTC
>TRBV6-6|-|-|TRBJ2-7
CASSYGNLYEQYF
TGTGCCAGCAGTTACGGCAACCTCTACGAGCAGTACTTC
>TRBV25-1|once|TRBD2|TRBJ2-7
CASSDGSGGHYEQYF
TGTGCCAGCAGTGATGGGTCGGGAGGGCATTACGAGCAGTACTTC
>TRBV15|-|-|TRBJ2-5
CATSRDQGFQETQYF
TGTGCCACCAGCAGAGATCAGGGGTTTCAAGAGACCCAGTACTTC
>TRBV24-1|-|TRBD1|TRBJ2-3
CATSDTDRGLADTQYF
TGTGCCACCAGTGACACGGACAGGGGGCTTGCAGATACGCAGTATTTT
>TRBV25-1|-|TRBD1|TRBJ2-1
CATTRQGGFYEQFF
TGTGCCACCACAAGACAGGGGGGATTCTATGAGCAGTTCTTC
>TRBV11-2|-|-|TRBJ1-4
CASTPIRGNHEKLFF
TGTGCCAGCACCCCGATCAGGGGAAACCATGAAAAACTGTTTTTT
>TRBV4-3|-|TRBD2|TRBJ2-1
CASSSGLADYNEQFF
TGCGCCAGCAGTTCCGGACTAGCGGATTACAATGAGCAGTTCTTC
>TRBV27|-|TRBD2|TRBJ2-1
CASSRNTGTSGRSTNEQFF
TGTGCCAGCAGTCGGAATACCGGGACTAGCGGGAGGTCGACCAATGAGCAGTTCTTC
>TRBV29-1|-|-|TRBJ1-3
CSVATVSSGNTIYF
TGCAGCGTCGCTACAGTTTCCTCTGGAAACACCATATATTTT
>TRBV7-9|-|-|TRBJ1-5
CASSLSGGQPQHF
TGTGCCAGCAGCTTATCGGGTGGTCAGCCCCAGCATTTT
>TRBV4-1|-|-|TRBJ1-4
CASSPLGSPREKLFF
TGCGCCAGCAGCCCCCTTGGGAGCCCTAGGGAAAAACTGTTTTTT
>TRBV2|-|-|TRBJ2-7
CASSSGFQSYEQYF
TGTGCCAGCAGTTCGGGGTTCCAATCCTACGAGCAGTACTTC
>TRBV19|-|-|TRBJ1-6
CASTKTTGSGNSPLHF
TGTGCCAGCACTAAAACGACAGGATCGGGAAATTCACCCCTCCACTTT
>TRBV29-1|-|TRBD1|TRBJ1-2
CSVEDSSGTAFGANYGYTF
TGCAGCGTTGAAGACTCATCCGGGACAGCCTTTGGGGCTAACTATGGCTACACCTTC
>TRBV9|-|-|TRBJ1-2
CASSGGGVYYGYTF
TGTGCCAGCAGCGGAGGGGGGGTTTACTATGGCTACACCTTC
>TRBV7-2|once|-|TRBJ2-2
CASSGLVVWSGELFF
TGTGCCAGCAGCGGACTGGTAGTTTGGTCCGGGGAGCTGTTTTTT
>TRBV6-2/TRBV6-3|once|-|TRBJ1-2
CASSYSPLGDYGYTF
TGTGCCAGCAGTTACTCGCCTCTCGGGGACTATGGCTACACCTTC
>TRBV27|-|-|TRBJ1-5
CASSLSPGPKPQHF
TGTGCCAGCAGTTTATCCCCAGGCCCGAAGCCCCAGCATTTT
>TRBV30|-|TRBD1|TRBJ2-1
CALQPGTGVAGNEQFF
TGTGCCCTTCAACCTGGGACAGGGGTGGCGGGCAATGAGCAGTTCTTC
>TRBV29-1|-|-|TRBJ1-3
CSVRDGGNTIYF
TGCAGCGTCCGTGACGGGGGAAACACCATATATTTT
>TRBV7-9|-|-|TRBJ2-1
CASSLAAGFYNEQFF
TGTGCCAGCAGCTTGGCTGCGGGGTTCTACAATGAGCAGTTCTTC
>TRBV20-1|-|-|TRBJ2-7
CSASEAGYEQYF
TGCAGTGCTAGTGAGGCAGGTTACGAGCAGTACTTC
>TRBV6-6|-|TRBD1|TRBJ1-1
CASSPGTAEAFF
TGTGCCAGCAGCCCTGGGACAGCCGAAGCTTTCTTT
>TRBV7-9|-|TRBD2|TRBJ2-2
CASSLAGGTGELFF
TGTGCCAGCAGCTTGGCGGGAGGGACCGGGGAGCTGTTTTTT
>TRBV19|-|TRBD2|TRBJ2-7
CASSMTAGTADEQYF
TGTGCCAGTAGTATGACAGCGGGAACCGCAGACGAGCAGTACTTC
>TRBV6-1|-|TRBD2|TRBJ2-2
CASSGLAGDWTGELFF
TGTGCCAGCAGTGGCTTAGCGGGAGACTGGACCGGGGAGCTGTTTTTT
>TRBV28|-|-|TRBJ1-3
CASSFPGGQNLENTIYF
TGTGCCAGCAGTTTCCCCGGCGGGCAGAACCTGGAAAACACCATATATTTT
>TRBV30|few|TRBD1|TRBJ1-5
CAWSLRTGVNQPQHF
TGTGCCTGGAGCCTTAGGACAGGGGTCAATCAGCCCCAGCATTTT
>TRBV10-3|-|TRBD1|TRBJ1-5
CAISDRGVDQPQHF
TGTGCCATCAGTGACAGGGGGGTCGATCAGCCCCAGCATTTT
>TRBV10-3|-|-|TRBJ1-3
CAIKGTFWSNTIYF
TGTGCCATCAAAGGGACATTCTGGTCTAACACCATATATTTT
>TRBV5-4|-|-|TRBJ2-2
CASSLDSPNTGELFF
TGTGCCAGCAGCTTGGACAGCCCAAACACCGGGGAGCTGTTTTTT
>TRBV7-9|-|TRBD2|TRBJ2-1
CASSAVAGGGDEQFF
TGTGCCAGCAGCGCGGTGGCGGGAGGTGGGGATGAGCAGTTCTTC
>TRBV25-1|-|TRBD2|TRBJ2-1
CASSERTSSEQFF
TGTGCCAGCAGTGAGCGGACTAGCAGTGAGCAGTTCTTC